Given below is one T cell receptor (beta chain) in context. What this receptor recognizes is not known. Base qualities are not at hand, and no much larger clone is one base apart. Every donor was a healthy Caucasian. Three pairs of female monozygotic twins, all aged about 18 to 29 years, made up the twin cohort. Miltenyi CD45RO+ enrichment and human naive T-cell isolation kits were used to isolate memory (CD45RO+) and naive T cells from PBMC. Preparation of the library involved 5' RACE. Reads for this sample came from an Illumina HiSeq 2000. A universal primer binding site was added through template switching, and the final cDNA carried a unique molecular identifier so that TCR cDNA molecules could be counted accurately. First-strand cDNA for TCR alpha and beta chains was synthesized from specific primers in the conserved constant-segment region. To control for contamination, every cDNA library carried two barcodes: a SMART-Mk sample barcode plus Illumina barcodes. Two successive PCR steps introduced TruSeq adapter sequences along with Illumina sample barcodes. TCR alpha and beta cDNA libraries were sequenced on the Illumina HiSeq platform with custom primers. The paper's processing steps were these. MiGEC was used to process raw reads and extract unique molecular identifiers, and MiXCR was used to find CDR3 positions. Recombination models were inferred per individual with the repgenHMM and IGoR tools using an EM algorithm. Shared clonotypes were analyzed with the tcR package in R, and sharing was normalized by the product of cloneset sizes. To study raw recombination free of thymic and clonal selection effects, out-of-frame nonproductive sequences were analyzed. TCRdb reprocessed the public reads (quality trimming at Q25 with fastp, clone calling with MiXCR) and kept in-frame beta chains. Rows are unified per CDR3 protein, each entry keeping the most common DNA and genes. These V and J calls rely on TCRdb rather than the paper's analysis. This sample comprises about 220,000 distinct CDR3 sequences, roughly 7.5% of them detected only once. The ten largest clonotypes hold just under 2% of the sample.

Looking up the germline V gene yields CDR1 SGHRS and CDR2 YFSETQ. V gives up 1 base and J gives up 4 bases, and the segment between their germline ends measures 11 bases. Counted from cysteine to phenylalanine, this CDR3 has 14 amino acids. Only the CDR3 DNA stays, 42 bases, in frame from base 1. This entry belongs to a study of identical twins listed by TCRdb under 2016. For context, the study as a whole: The study deep-sequenced TCR alpha and beta repertoires from monozygotic twins, unrelated adults of various ages and cord blood to test whether fetal clonotypes persist. Replicate twin experiments were performed at different times using different library preparation protocols to rule out contamination. General study outcomes and caveats: Abundant cord blood beta clonotypes had fewer insertions, young adult naive repertoires showed a similar but weaker trend, and memory repertoires showed no such trend. Excess twin sharing in beta out-of-frame sequences was weaker because fewer shared sequences lowered the signal-to-noise ratio. Out-of-frame TCR alpha sequences shared between twins showed an excess of low generation-probability sequences compared with coincidental sharing between unrelated individuals. Invariant T cells such as MAIT and iNKT could partly confound zero-insertion analyses, though diverse VJ usage argued against this for most clonotypes. Recombination models systematically underestimated out-of-frame TCR alpha sharing in monozygotic twins but agreed with sharing between unrelated individuals. Because the same donors could not be followed over many years, conclusions were based on cross-sectional statistical analysis.

In addition, the sample was reused for a study of yellow fever vaccine responses in identical twins. According to the second study: The T cell response to vaccination in identical twins was reported by the authors to appear partly convergent and partly personalized. In the study, vaccine-responding T cell clones were precisely tracked in identical twins.

This sequence uses TRBV5-1 and TRBJ2-5; no D gene call is confident. Specimen: memory (CD45RO+) T cells sorted from blood. The label giving this sample's cell subset or site can be read as: CD45RO+ enriched T cells. The sequence derives from a young woman in good health. The sequenced DNA is TGCGCCAGCAGCTTGTACGGTTCCGGAGAGACCCAGTACTTC. This yields the protein CASSLYGSGETQYF.